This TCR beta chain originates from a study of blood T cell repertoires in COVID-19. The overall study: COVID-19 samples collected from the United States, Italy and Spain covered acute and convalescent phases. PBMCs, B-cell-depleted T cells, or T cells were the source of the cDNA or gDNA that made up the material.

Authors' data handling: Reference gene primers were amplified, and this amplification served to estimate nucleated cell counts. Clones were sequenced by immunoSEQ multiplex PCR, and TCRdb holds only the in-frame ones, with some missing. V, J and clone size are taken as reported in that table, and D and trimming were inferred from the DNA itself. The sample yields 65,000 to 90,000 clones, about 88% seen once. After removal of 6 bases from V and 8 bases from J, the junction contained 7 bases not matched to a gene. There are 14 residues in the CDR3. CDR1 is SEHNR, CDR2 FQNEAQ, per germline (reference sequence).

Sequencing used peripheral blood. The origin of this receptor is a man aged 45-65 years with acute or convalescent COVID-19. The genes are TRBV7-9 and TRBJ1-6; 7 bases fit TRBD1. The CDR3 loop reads CASSQGTAYSPLHF. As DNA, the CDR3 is TGTGCCAGCAGTCAAGGGACAGCATATTCACCCCTCCACTTT.